The following is a TCR beta chain sequence with its context. The CDR3 is made up of 11 amino acids. Method: immunoSEQ multiplex PCR; TCRdb's copy keeps in-frame clones and lacks some. The sample records over 110,000 clones, 88% being singletons. The data derive from a study of blood T cell repertoires in COVID-19. V gene TRBV21-1 combines with J gene TRBJ1-6. TRBV21-1 constitutes a pseudogene. The clonotype originates from a human donor in a cohort sampled during active COVID-19. Sequenced: peripheral blood. CDR3 residues: CASRENSPLHF. CDR3 bases: TGTGCCAGCAGGGAGAATTCACCCCTCCACTTT.